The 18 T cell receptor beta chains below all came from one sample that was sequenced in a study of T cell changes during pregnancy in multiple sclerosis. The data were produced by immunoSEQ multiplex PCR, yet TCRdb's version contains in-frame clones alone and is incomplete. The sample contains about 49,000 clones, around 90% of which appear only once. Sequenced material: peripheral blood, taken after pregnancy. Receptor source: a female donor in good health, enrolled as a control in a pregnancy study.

In DNA form, the CDR3 reads TGCGCCAGCAGCGCCCTTGGACAGATTGGAAATGAAAAACTGTTTTTT. Translating it yields CASSALGQIGNEKLFF. V is TRBV5-1 and J is TRBJ1-4; maybe TRBD1 (6 bases). V was cut by 4 bases and J by 5 bases, with 18 bases left in between. CDR3 length equals 16 residues. CDR1 and CDR2 from the germline V gene are SGHRS and YFSETQ.

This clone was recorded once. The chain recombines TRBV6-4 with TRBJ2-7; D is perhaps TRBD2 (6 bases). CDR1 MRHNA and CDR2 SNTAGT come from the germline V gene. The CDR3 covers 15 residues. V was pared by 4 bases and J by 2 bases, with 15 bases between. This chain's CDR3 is CASSAPPGEAYEQYF. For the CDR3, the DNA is TGTGCCAGCAGTGCCCCCCCGGGGGAGGCCTACGAGCAGTACTTC.

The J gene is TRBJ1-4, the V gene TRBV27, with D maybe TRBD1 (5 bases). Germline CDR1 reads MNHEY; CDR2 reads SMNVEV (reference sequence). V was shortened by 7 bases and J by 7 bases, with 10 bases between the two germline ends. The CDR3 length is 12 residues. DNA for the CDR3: TGTGCCAGCAAGGGGCCTGGTGAAAAACTGTTTTTT. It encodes CASKGPGEKLFF.

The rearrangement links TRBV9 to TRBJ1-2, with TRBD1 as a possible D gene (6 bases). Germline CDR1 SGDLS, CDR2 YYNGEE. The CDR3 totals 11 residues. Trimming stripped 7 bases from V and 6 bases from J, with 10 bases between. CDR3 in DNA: TGTGCCAGCGGGGGCTCCGATGGCTACACCTTC. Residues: CASGGSDGYTF. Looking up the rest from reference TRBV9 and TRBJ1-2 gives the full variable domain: DSGVTQTPKHLITATGQRVTLRCSPRSGDLSVYWYQQSLDQGLQFLIQYYNGEERAKGNILERFSAQQFPDLHSELNLSSLELGDSALYFCASGGSDGYTFGSGTRLTVV.

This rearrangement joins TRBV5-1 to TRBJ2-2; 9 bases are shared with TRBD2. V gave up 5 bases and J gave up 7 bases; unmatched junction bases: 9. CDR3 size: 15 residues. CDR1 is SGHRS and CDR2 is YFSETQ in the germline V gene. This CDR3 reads CASSTDLAGNGELFF. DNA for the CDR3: TGCGCCAGCAGTACTGATCTAGCGGGGAACGGGGAGCTGTTTTTT. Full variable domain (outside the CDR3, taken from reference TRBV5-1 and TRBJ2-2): KAGVTQTPRYLIKTRGQQVTLSCSPISGHRSVSWYQQTPGQGLQFLFEYFSETQRNKGNFPGRFSGRQFSNSRSEMNVSTLELGDSALYLCASSTDLAGNGELFFGEGSRLTVL.

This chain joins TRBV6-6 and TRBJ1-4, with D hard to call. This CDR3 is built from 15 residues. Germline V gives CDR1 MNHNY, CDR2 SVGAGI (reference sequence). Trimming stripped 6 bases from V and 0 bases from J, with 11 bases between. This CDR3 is CASSPSLPTNEKLFF. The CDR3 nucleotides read TGTGCCAGCAGCCCTTCCCTTCCAACTAATGAAAAACTGTTTTTT.

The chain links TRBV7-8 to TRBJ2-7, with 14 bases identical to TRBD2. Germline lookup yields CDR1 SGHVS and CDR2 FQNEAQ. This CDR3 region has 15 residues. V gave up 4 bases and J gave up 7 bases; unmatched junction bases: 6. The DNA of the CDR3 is TGTGCCAGCAGCTCGGGACTAGCGGGAGTATGGGAGCAGTACTTC. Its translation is CASSSGLAGVWEQYF.

The CDR3: CAWSIGRAWTQYF. CDR3 nucleotide sequence: TGTGCCTGGAGTATCGGCAGGGCCTGGACCCAGTACTTC. This sequence joins TRBV30 and TRBJ2-5, with D tentatively TRBD1 (5 bases). This CDR3 contains 13 residues. Per the germline V gene, CDR1 is GTSNPN and CDR2 is SVGIG (reference sequence). V was cut by 2 bases and J by 7 bases, with 14 bases left in between.

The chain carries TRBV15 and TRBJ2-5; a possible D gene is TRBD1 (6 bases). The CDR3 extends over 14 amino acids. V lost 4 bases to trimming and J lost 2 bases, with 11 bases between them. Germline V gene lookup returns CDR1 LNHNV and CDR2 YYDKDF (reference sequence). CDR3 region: CATSIRTAQETQYF. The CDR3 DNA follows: TGTGCCACCAGCATCCGGACAGCACAAGAGACCCAGTACTTC.

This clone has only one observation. CDR3 residues: CASSLFRGEQFF. The CDR3 DNA reads as TGTGCCAGCAGCCTTTTCAGGGGCGAGCAGTTCTTC. The rearrangement links TRBV7-9 to TRBJ2-1; D is perhaps TRBD1 (6 bases). Germline V gene sequence: CDR1 SEHNR, CDR2 FQNEAQ (reference sequence). This CDR3 contains 12 residues. V gave up 5 bases and J gave up 10 bases, with 12 bases separating them.

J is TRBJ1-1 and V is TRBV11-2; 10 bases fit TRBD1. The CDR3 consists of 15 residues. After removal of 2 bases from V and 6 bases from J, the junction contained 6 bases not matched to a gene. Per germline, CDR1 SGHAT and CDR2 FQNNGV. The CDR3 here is CASSLWGQGTAEAFF. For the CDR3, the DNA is TGTGCCAGCAGCTTATGGGGACAGGGGACGGCTGAAGCTTTCTTT.

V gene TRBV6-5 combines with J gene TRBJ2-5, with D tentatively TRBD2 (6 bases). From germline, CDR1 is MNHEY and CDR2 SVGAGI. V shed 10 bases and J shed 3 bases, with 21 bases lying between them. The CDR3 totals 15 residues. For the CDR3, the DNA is TGTGCCACCTCCCTACTGGGGCGGGATAAAGAGACCCAGTACTTC. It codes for CATSLLGRDKETQYF.

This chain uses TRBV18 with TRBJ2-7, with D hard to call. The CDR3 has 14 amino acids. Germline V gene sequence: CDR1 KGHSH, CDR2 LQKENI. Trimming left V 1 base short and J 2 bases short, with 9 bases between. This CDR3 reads CASSPRSVPYEQYF. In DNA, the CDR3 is TGTGCCAGCTCACCACGCTCAGTCCCCTACGAGCAGTACTTC.

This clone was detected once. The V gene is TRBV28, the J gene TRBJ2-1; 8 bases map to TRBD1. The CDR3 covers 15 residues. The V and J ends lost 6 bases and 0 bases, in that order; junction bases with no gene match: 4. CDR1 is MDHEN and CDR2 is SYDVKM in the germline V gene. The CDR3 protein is CASSHRGSSYNEQFF. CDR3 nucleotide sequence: TGTGCCAGCAGCCACAGGGGGAGCTCCTACAATGAGCAGTTCTTC.

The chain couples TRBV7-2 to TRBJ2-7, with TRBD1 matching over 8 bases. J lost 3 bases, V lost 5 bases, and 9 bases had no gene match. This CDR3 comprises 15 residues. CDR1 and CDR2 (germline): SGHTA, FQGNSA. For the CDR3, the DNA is TGTGCCAGCAGCGAACAAAAGGGACAGGTCTACGAGCAGTACTTC. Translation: CASSEQKGQVYEQYF. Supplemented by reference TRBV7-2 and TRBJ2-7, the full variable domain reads GAGVSQSPSNKVTEKGKDVELRCDPISGHTALYWYRQSLGQGLEFLIYFQGNSAPDKSGLPSDRFSAERTGGSVSTLTIQRTQQEDSAVYLCASSEQKGQVYEQYFGPGTRLTVT.

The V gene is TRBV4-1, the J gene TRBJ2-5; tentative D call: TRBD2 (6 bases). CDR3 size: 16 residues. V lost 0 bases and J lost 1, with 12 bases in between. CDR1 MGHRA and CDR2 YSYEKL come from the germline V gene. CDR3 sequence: CASSQDPSGLQETQYF. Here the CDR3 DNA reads TGCGCCAGCAGCCAAGATCCCAGCGGGCTCCAAGAGACCCAGTACTTC.

DNA of the CDR3: TGTGCCAGTAGCCCGGGACAGTTGACCGTAGAGCAGTACTTC. This translates into CASSPGQLTVEQYF. The V and J genes are TRBV19 and TRBJ2-7; 7 nucleotides match TRBD1. The ends lost 6 bases at V and 7 bases at J; junction bases unmatched: 12. The CDR3 contains 14 residues. The germline V gene encodes CDR1 LNHDA and CDR2 SQIVND (reference sequence).

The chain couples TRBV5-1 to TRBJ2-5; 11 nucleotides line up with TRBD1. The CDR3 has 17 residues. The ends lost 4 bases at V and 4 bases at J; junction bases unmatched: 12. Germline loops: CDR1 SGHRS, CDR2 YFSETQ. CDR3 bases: TGCGCCAGCAGCGCGGGACAGGGGGTAAGGGTGTCAGAGACCCAGTACTTC. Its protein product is CASSAGQGVRVSETQYF.